This T cell receptor (beta chain) was recorded in a study of radiotherapy plus CTLA-4 blockade in lung cancer (dated by TCRdb to between 2018 and 2020). Study-wide context: Objective responses were observed in 18% of enrolled patients, and disease control was achieved in 31%. What the work shows at the level of the full study, not this receptor alone: Increased serum interferon-beta after radiation, together with early dynamic changes in blood T cell clones, were reported to be the strongest predictors of response. After treatment with radiotherapy and ipilimumab, TCR clones that came from tumors expanded in the peripheral blood.

Focal radiation therapy combined with CTLA-4 blockade (ipilimumab) was tested in patients with chemo-refractory metastatic non-small-cell lung cancer. The library was generated by the immunoSEQ multiplex PCR assay. The immuneACCESS repertoire file appears here via TCRdb, limited to in-frame rearrangements. These files lack a portion of the clones; in checked studies, under half of the deficit traces to unresolved V genes, and the cause of the others is not known. For this sample there are fewer than 85,000 clones; about 87% appear just once. The ten largest clonotypes hold 0.87% of the sample. Trimming leaves V shorter by 4 bases and J shorter by 4 bases, with the junction holding 12 bases beyond the gene matches. The CDR3 measures 16 amino acids from cysteine to phenylalanine. Here the CDR3 DNA is all that survives: 48 bases in frame from base 1. In the germline V gene (reference sequence), CDR1 corresponds to SGHNT and CDR2 to YYREEE.

As for this clone: Its antigen is unknown. Base qualities were left out, and no much larger clone turns up one base away.

Sequencing used peripheral blood, obtained from a patient treated with radiotherapy plus ipilimumab. The chain was built from TRBV5-4 and TRBJ2-5, and TRBD1 matches 8 of the central bases. This TCR came from a human donor with non-small cell lung cancer who had stable disease on radiotherapy plus ipilimumab. The DNA reads as follows: TGTGCCAGCAGCCCGGACAGGGCGGGTTTCGGAGAGACCCAGTACTTC. Translated, this is CASSPDRAGFGETQYF.